This passage covers 20 T cell receptor beta chains from one sample sequenced in a study of blood T cell repertoires in COVID-19. The assay was immunoSEQ multiplex PCR, and TCRdb's table has in-frame clones only and misses some. Of 100,000 or so clones listed, 80% to 90% were seen once; the top ten hold 8% to 13%. The sequenced sample consisted of peripheral blood. These receptors were obtained from a human donor in a cohort sampled during active COVID-19.

The genes are TRBV7-8 and TRBJ2-3; D is perhaps TRBD1 (6 bases). Trimming took off 1 base at V and 9 bases at J, with 20 bases between the two ends. The CDR3 spans 16 residues. Germline assignment: CDR1 SGHVS and CDR2 FQNEAQ. Here the CDR3 reads CASSLVSPNRESTQYF. DNA of the CDR3: TGTGCCAGCAGCTTAGTATCCCCAAACAGGGAGTCCACGCAGTATTTT.

V and J are TRBV5-4 and TRBJ2-5, with 9 bases aligning to TRBD2. There are 14 residues in the CDR3. Germline-derived CDR1 and CDR2 are SGHNT and YYREEE (reference sequence). V lost 4 bases, J lost 5 bases, and 6 bases stayed unmatched. The CDR3 protein is CASSRRGGWETQYF. In DNA form, the CDR3 reads TGTGCCAGCAGCAGGCGGGGGGGCTGGGAGACCCAGTACTTC. Together with reference TRBV5-4 and TRBJ2-5, the CDR3 gives the full variable domain: ETGVTQSPTHLIKTRGQQVTLRCSSQSGHNTVSWYQQALGQGPQFIFQYYREEENGRGNFPPRFSGLQFPNYSSELNVNALELDDSALYLCASSRRGGWETQYFGPGTRLLVL.

The table lists this clone with a count of one. The chain joins TRBV27 to TRBJ1-1; the match to TRBD1 covers 8 bases. The CDR3 extends over 13 amino acids. The ends lost 2 bases at V and 7 bases at J; junction bases unmatched: 3. Germline CDR1 and CDR2: MNHEY and SMNVEV (reference sequence). CDR3 in amino acids: CASSLDRGFEAFF. The CDR3 nucleotides are TGTGCCAGCAGTTTAGACAGGGGTTTTGAAGCTTTCTTT.

The chain has TRBV7-2 and TRBJ2-3; the match to TRBD2 covers 10 bases. Trimming at V came to 0 bases and at J to 1 base, leaving 4 bases not matched to a gene. Germline V gene data show CDR1 as SGHTA and CDR2 as FQGNSA. The CDR3 sequence is 17 residues long. The CDR3 DNA follows: TGTGCCAGCAGCTTAGCACTAGCGGGGCCCGGCACAGATACGCAGTATTTT. This translates into CASSLALAGPGTDTQYF.

The chain couples TRBV5-1 to TRBJ2-6; 7 nucleotides line up with TRBD2. V dropped 2 bases and J dropped 3; count of bases not matched to a gene: 8. This CDR3 comprises 17 residues. Germline V gives CDR1 SGHRS, CDR2 YFSETQ. CDR3 amino acids: CASSLGREKIGANVLTF. The DNA for the CDR3 is TGCGCCAGCAGCTTAGGGCGGGAGAAGATTGGGGCCAACGTCCTGACTTTC.

This rearrangement joins TRBV2 to TRBJ2-2; TRBD2 matches 13 bases. The V gene end was trimmed by 7 bases and the J gene end by 4 bases; junction bases not matched to a gene: 3. Looked up from germline, CDR1 is SNHLY and CDR2 is FYNNEI. The CDR3 length is 15 residues. The CDR3 reads CASNRLAGGTGELFF. CDR3 in DNA: TGTGCCAGCAACAGACTAGCGGGAGGCACCGGGGAGCTGTTTTTT.

This clone was observed once. The genes are TRBV6-5 and TRBJ1-2, with 8 nucleotides matching TRBD1. Germline CDR1 MNHEY, CDR2 SVGAGI. The CDR3 length is 13 residues. With V trimmed by 5 bases and J by 6 bases, 5 bases remained unmatched. The chain's CDR3 is CASSRQDRDGYTF. CDR3 nucleotides: TGTGCCAGCAGTCGCCAGGACAGGGATGGCTACACCTTC.

The V gene is TRBV9, the J gene TRBJ1-5, with a tentative D call TRBD1 (6 bases). The CDR3 has 13 amino acids. The V gene lost 4 bases and the J gene lost 5 bases, with 10 bases spanning the gap. Germline CDR1 is SGDLS and CDR2 is YYNGEE. The CDR3 reads CASSSTGHQPQHF. Here the CDR3 DNA reads TGTGCCAGCAGCTCTACAGGGCATCAGCCCCAGCATTTT.

The J gene is TRBJ1-4, the V gene TRBV23-1; D not resolved. Being an ORF, TRBV23-1 has a function that is uncertain. The CDR3 spans 13 residues. V was cut by 5 bases and J by 8 bases, with 12 bases left in between. CDR3 nucleotides: TGCGCCAGCAGTGGCCGCGGTGGCGAAAAACTGTTTTTT. It translates to CASSGRGGEKLFF.

This clone has just a few counts. The gene calls are TRBV9 and TRBJ1-5; 7 positions agree with TRBD1. This CDR3 comprises 15 residues. Germline V gives CDR1 SGDLS, CDR2 YYNGEE. V lost 0 bases to trimming and J lost 2 bases; unmatched junction nucleotides: 2. CDR3 sequence reads: CASSVGQGGNQPQHF. In DNA form, the CDR3 reads TGTGCCAGCAGCGTAGGGCAGGGGGGCAATCAGCCCCAGCATTTT.

As DNA, the CDR3 is TGTGCCAGCCAGACAGGTTCTCAGGGTGGCAATCAGCCCCAGCATTTT. Translating it yields CASQTGSQGGNQPQHF. The chain uses TRBV19 and TRBJ1-5; a weak D match, TRBD1 (6 bases). Germline CDR1 is LNHDA and CDR2 is SQIVND (reference sequence). The CDR3 runs 16 residues. V was clipped by 9 bases and J by 2 bases, with 20 bases between them.

This clone was seen a handful of times. The chain recombines TRBV2 with TRBJ2-7; 8 nucleotides align to TRBD1. The CDR3 is 15 residues long. Germline trimming cut 3 bases from V and 2 bases from J; bases unmatched to any gene: 6. The germline V gene has CDR1 SNHLY and CDR2 FYNNEI. CDR3 in amino acids: CASSDPQGGTYEQYF. The CDR3 DNA follows: TGTGCCAGCAGTGACCCACAGGGGGGAACCTACGAGCAGTACTTC.

CDR3 sequence reads: CASSQAGLAASTDTQYF. The CDR3 coding sequence is TGCGCCAGCAGCCAAGCGGGACTAGCGGCTAGCACAGATACGCAGTATTTT. This chain joins TRBV5-1 and TRBJ2-3, with 11 bases fitting TRBD2. V shed 4 bases and J 0 bases; nucleotides not matched to a gene: 7. Germline CDR1 SGHRS, CDR2 YFSETQ. The CDR3 consists of 17 residues. Using reference TRBV5-1 and TRBJ2-3 for the parts outside the CDR3, the full variable domain is KAGVTQTPRYLIKTRGQQVTLSCSPISGHRSVSWYQQTPGQGLQFLFEYFSETQRNKGNFPGRFSGRQFSNSRSEMNVSTLELGDSALYLCASSQAGLAASTDTQYFGPGTRLTVL.

This clone was picked up one time. This chain joins TRBV30 and TRBJ1-2; no reliable D call. CDR3 length: 11 amino acids. Trimming left V 5 bases short and J 2 bases short, with 6 bases between. Germline assignment: CDR1 GTSNPN and CDR2 SVGIG (reference sequence). The CDR3 coding sequence is TGTGCCTGGGCCGCGAACTATGGCTACACCTTC. It codes for CAWAANYGYTF.

The chain employs TRBV5-6 and TRBJ1-2; 11 nucleotides align to TRBD1. Trimming took 0 bases from V and 5 from J; bases not matched to a gene: 6. This CDR3 region has 16 residues. CDR1 is SGHDT, CDR2 YYEEEE, per germline. CDR3 sequence: CASSLGGTGGFYGYTF. In DNA, the CDR3 is TGTGCCAGCAGCTTGGGCGGGACAGGGGGTTTTTATGGCTACACCTTC. Drawing the rest from reference TRBV5-6 and TRBJ1-2, the complete variable domain is DAGVTQSPTHLIKTRGQQVTLRCSPKSGHDTVSWYQQALGQGPQFIFQYYEEEERQRGNFPDRFSGHQFPNYSSELNVNALLLGDSALYLCASSLGGTGGFYGYTFGSGTRLTVV.

The chain joins TRBV28 to TRBJ2-5, with TRBD2 matching over 11 bases. Germline-derived CDR1 and CDR2 are MDHEN and SYDVKM. J lost 1 base, V lost 5 bases, and 9 bases had no gene match. The CDR3 extends over 17 amino acids. In DNA form, the CDR3 reads TGTGCCAGCAGTCACTATGTAGCGGGAGGGCCCCAAGAGACCCAGTACTTC. It encodes CASSHYVAGGPQETQYF.

The CDR3 protein is CASSLGQGNGYTF. In nucleotides, the CDR3 is TGTGCCAGCAGTTTGGGACAGGGAAATGGCTACACCTTC. The chain links TRBV12-3 or TRBV12-4 to TRBJ1-2, with TRBD1 identical over 9 bases. V was clipped by 3 bases and J by 6 bases; unmatched bases: 2. The CDR3 spans 13 residues.

This clone was seen only a few times. V and J are TRBV3-1 (or the pseudogene TRBV3-2) and TRBJ1-2, with D maybe TRBD1 (5 bases). The CDR3 sequence is 14 residues long. The V and J ends lost 0 bases and 8 bases respectively, with 13 bases between them. The germline gives CDR1 LGHDT, CDR2 YNNKEL (reference sequence). CDR3: CASSQESRTGGYTF. DNA of the CDR3: TGTGCCAGCAGCCAAGAATCAAGAACAGGCGGCTACACCTTC.

A few counts support this clone. The gene calls are TRBV3-1 (or the pseudogene TRBV3-2) and TRBJ1-2, with 8 bases that match TRBD1. The CDR3 length is 14 residues. CDR1 and CDR2 (germline): LGHDT, YNNKEL (reference sequence). Germline trimming cut 3 bases from V and 7 bases from J; bases unmatched to any gene: 7. The CDR3 reads CASSHPRGLSGYTF. As DNA, the CDR3 is TGTGCCAGCAGCCATCCCAGGGGGCTCTCTGGCTACACCTTC.

V usage is TRBV18 and J usage is TRBJ1-4, with D uncertain. From germline, CDR1 is KGHSH and CDR2 LQKENI. Deletions cut 3 bases from V and 4 bases from J, with 9 bases between. The CDR3 is 14 amino acids. CDR3 sequence: CASSPRQSNEKLFF. The CDR3 coding sequence is TGTGCCAGCTCACCGAGGCAGAGTAATGAAAAACTGTTTTTT.